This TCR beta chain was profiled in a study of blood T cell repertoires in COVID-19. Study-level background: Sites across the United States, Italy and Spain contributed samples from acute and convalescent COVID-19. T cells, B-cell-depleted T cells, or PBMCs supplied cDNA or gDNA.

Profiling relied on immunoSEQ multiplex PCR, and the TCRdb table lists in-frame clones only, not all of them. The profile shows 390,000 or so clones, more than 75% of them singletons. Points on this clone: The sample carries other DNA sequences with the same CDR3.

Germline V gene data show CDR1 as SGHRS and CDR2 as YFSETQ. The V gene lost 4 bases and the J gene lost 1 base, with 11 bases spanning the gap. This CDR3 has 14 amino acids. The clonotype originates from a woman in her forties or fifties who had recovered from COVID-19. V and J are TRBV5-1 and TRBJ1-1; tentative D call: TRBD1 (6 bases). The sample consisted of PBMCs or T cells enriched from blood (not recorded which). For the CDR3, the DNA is TGCGCCAGCAGCCTACAGGGATGGAACACTGAAGCTTTCTTT. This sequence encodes CASSLQGWNTEAFF.